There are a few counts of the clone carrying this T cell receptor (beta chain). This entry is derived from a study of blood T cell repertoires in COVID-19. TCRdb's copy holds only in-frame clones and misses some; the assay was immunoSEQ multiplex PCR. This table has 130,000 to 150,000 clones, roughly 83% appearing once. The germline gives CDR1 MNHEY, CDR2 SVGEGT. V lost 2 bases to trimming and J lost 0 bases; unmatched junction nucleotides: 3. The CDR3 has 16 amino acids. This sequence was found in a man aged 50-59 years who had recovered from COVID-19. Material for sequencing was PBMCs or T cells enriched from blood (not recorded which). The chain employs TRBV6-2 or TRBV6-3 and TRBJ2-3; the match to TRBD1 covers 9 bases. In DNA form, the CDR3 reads TGTGCCAGCAGTTACGGACAGGGGATCAGCACAGATACGCAGTATTTT. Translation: CASSYGQGISTDTQYF.